The clone carrying this T cell receptor beta chain was detected ten times or more. Its antigen is unknown. This record belongs to a study of human T cells and chemical hapten exposure. This sample's time point: patch test 1, 2 weeks after DPC sensitization. This sample's treatment: therapeutic diphenylcyclopropenone sensitization with weekly scalp DPC. Blood collection took place prior to placing each patch test. Alopecia patients, 18 to 70 years old and DPC-suitable, served as donors. The study's findings and limits: Donors in the study had alopecia, meaning their immune response may differ from healthy people's. Versus controls, expanded TCRs had significantly more large CDR3 similarity clusters.

The CDR3 consists of 15 residues. J lost 2 bases, V lost 5 bases, and 4 bases had no gene match. Looked up from germline, CDR1 is SGHNT and CDR2 is YENEEA. TCRdb itself ran the RACE reads through MiXCR, one entry per CDR3 protein. The data show some 87,000 distinct CDR3 sequences, with 10% seen just once and around 1.5% held by the top ten. This clonotype originated in a woman in her fifties or sixties with alopecia areata. Some clones in this sample may be carry-over from other donors' samples. The chain combines TRBV11-3 with TRBJ2-1, with 9 positions matching TRBD1. Sequenced material: whole blood, taken in connection with sensitization to the hapten diphenylcyclopropenone (DPC). The CDR3 nucleotides read TGTGCCAGCAGCCCCGGACAGGGGACCTACAATGAGCAGTTCTTC. Protein sequence: CASSPGQGTYNEQFF.